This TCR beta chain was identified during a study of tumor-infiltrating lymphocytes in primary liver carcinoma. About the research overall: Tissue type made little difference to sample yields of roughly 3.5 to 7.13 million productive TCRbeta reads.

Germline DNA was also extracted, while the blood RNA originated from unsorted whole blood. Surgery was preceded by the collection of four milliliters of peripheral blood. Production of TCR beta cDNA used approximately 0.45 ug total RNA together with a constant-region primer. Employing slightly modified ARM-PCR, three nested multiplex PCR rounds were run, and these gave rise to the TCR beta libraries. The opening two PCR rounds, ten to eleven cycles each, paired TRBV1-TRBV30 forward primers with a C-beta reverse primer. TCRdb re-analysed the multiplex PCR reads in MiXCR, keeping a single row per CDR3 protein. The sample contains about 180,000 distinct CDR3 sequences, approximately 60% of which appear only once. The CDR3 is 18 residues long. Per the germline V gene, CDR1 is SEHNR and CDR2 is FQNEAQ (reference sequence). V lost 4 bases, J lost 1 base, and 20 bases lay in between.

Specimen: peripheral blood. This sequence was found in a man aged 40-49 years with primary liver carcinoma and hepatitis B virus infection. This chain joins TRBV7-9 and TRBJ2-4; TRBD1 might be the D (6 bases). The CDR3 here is CASSSHHPQGMAKNIQYF. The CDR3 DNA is TGTGCCAGCAGCTCCCATCACCCACAGGGTATGGCCAAAAACATTCAGTACTTC.